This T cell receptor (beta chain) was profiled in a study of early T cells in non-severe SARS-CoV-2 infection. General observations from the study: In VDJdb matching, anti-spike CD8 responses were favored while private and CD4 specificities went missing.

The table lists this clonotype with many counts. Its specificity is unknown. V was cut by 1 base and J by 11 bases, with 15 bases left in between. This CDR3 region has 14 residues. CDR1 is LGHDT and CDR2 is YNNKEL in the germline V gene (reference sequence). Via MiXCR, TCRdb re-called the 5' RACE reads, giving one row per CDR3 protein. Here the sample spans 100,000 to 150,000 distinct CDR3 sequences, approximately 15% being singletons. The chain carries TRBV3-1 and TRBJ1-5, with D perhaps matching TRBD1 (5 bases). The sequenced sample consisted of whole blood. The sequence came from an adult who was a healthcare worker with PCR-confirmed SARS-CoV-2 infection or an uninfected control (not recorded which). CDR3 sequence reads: CASSQASGVGAQHF. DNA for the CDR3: TGTGCCAGCAGCCAAGCATCTGGGGTAGGGGCCCAGCATTTT.